This T cell receptor beta chain was identified during a study of shared clonotypes between healthy human individuals. Looking at the study overall: CD4 naive cells filled three plates per donor, CD4 memory three, CD8 naive two and CD8 memory one. General study findings and limits: Sharing of clonotypes among donors was expected to vary with sequencing depth. On the whole, naive subsets had larger estimated richness than memory subsets had. With few donors, the genetic and exposure-history diversity represented was limited.

V trimming: 4 bases; J trimming: 5 bases; junction bases outside the gene matches: 2. Germline-derived CDR1 and CDR2 are KGHSH and LQKENI. The CDR3 sequence is 12 residues long. Turning to this clone: As yet, its antigen is unknown.

Profiling relied on immunoSEQ multiplex PCR, and the TCRdb table lists in-frame clones only, not all of them. The sample holds 2 million to 2.5 million clones, 90% to 95% seen once. The origin of this receptor is a man in his late teens or twenties in good health. Some clones in this sample may be carry-over from other donors' samples. The rearrangement uses TRBV18 and TRBJ2-7; 7 nucleotides agree with TRBD1. Sample: naive CD4+ T cells from PBMCs. This sample's subset: CD45RA+ positively selected. The CDR3 loop reads CASSQTGDEQYF. The CDR3 DNA is TGTGCCAGCTCACAAACAGGGGACGAGCAGTACTTC.